The 28 T cell receptor beta chains presented below share a single source sample, sequenced in a study of cytomegalovirus exposure and HLA in healthy donors (TCRdb year 2017). The method behind the library was the immunoSEQ multiplex PCR assay. The multiplex PCR relied on a mix of 60 forward primers for TCR Vbeta segments and 13 reverse primers for TCR Jbeta segments. In TCRdb, the immuneACCESS table is reduced to in-frame sequences with V and J assigned. These tables do not hold every clone; where another copy was compared, an unresolved V gene accounts for under half, and the others remain unexplained. This sample gives about 150,000 clones in total; over 75% of them show up just once. The ten largest make up roughly 0.5% of the sample. Sequencing input: PBMCs. These receptors were taken from a woman aged 40 to 50 in good health and CMV-seronegative.

The rearrangement links TRBV13 to TRBJ2-2; unclear D gene. Germline V lookup: CDR1 PRHDT, CDR2 FYEKMQ (reference sequence). CDR3 length: 12 amino acids. V lost 1 base and J lost 7, with 4 bases in between. The CDR3 nucleotides are TGTGCCAGCAGCTTAGCAATCGGGGAGCTGTTTTTT. Its protein product is CASSLAIGELFF.

V is TRBV5-4 and J is TRBJ2-7, with TRBD1 matching 8 bases. There are 15 residues in the CDR3. Germline V CDR1 and CDR2: SGHNT, YYREEE (reference sequence). Trimming cost V 4 bases and J 3 bases; bases outside gene matches: 9. CDR3 sequence: CASSADRGWIYEQYF. The CDR3 region has the DNA TGTGCCAGCAGCGCCGACAGGGGATGGATCTACGAGCAGTACTTC.

This clone was picked up one time. The chain carries TRBV11-3 and TRBJ2-1; possibly TRBD2 for D (6 bases). The CDR3 sequence is 16 residues long. V was shortened by 3 bases and J by 0 bases, with 12 bases between the two germline ends. CDR1 and CDR2 from the germline V gene are SGHNT and YENEEA. Here the CDR3 DNA reads TGTGCCAGCAGCTTGATAGGAGGGGCCTCCTACAATGAGCAGTTCTTC. This translates into CASSLIGGASYNEQFF.

The chain has TRBV7-8 and TRBJ2-7; possibly TRBD2 for D (6 bases). V gave up 2 bases and J gave up 2 bases, with 13 bases separating them. The CDR3 covers 15 residues. The germline V gene has CDR1 SGHVS and CDR2 FQNEAQ. The chain's CDR3 is CASSLPGLGAYEQYF. CDR3 DNA: TGTGCCAGCAGCTTACCGGGACTTGGGGCCTACGAGCAGTACTTC.

The rearrangement uses TRBV10-3 and TRBJ2-3, with D possibly matching TRBD1 (6 bases). The CDR3 sequence is 14 residues long. Trimming pared 3 bases from V and 4 bases from J, leaving 11 bases between. Germline loops: CDR1 ENHRY, CDR2 SYGVKD. CDR3 in amino acids: CAISDQQGPDTQYF. CDR3 bases: TGTGCCATCAGTGACCAACAGGGACCAGATACGCAGTATTTT.

This chain uses TRBV4-1 with TRBJ2-2, with D possibly being TRBD1 (5 bases). Germline V CDR1 and CDR2: MGHRA, YSYEKL. CDR3 length: 16 residues. With 0 bases removed from V and 5 bases from J, the gap between germline ends came to 13 bases. This CDR3 reads CASSQDSGRGTGELFF. In DNA form, the CDR3 reads TGCGCCAGCAGCCAAGATTCAGGGCGCGGTACCGGGGAGCTGTTTTTT.

The J gene is TRBJ2-7, the V gene TRBV13, with D tentatively TRBD1 (5 bases). This CDR3 region has 16 residues. The V and J ends lost 5 bases and 0 bases respectively, with 17 bases between them. Germline assignment: CDR1 PRHDT and CDR2 FYEKMQ (reference sequence). CDR3 amino acids: CASSPKGPDNSYEQYF. The CDR3, as DNA: TGTGCCAGCAGCCCCAAGGGGCCCGACAACTCCTACGAGCAGTACTTC.

The rearrangement joins TRBV4-1 to TRBJ1-1, with 11 positions matching TRBD1. V trimming: 2 bases; J trimming: 5 bases; junction bases outside the gene matches: 4. Germline CDR1 reads MGHRA; CDR2 reads YSYEKL. The CDR3 spans 15 residues. The CDR3 loop reads CASSQQGTGGTEAFF. The CDR3 DNA reads TGCGCCAGCAGCCAACAAGGGACAGGGGGGACTGAAGCTTTCTTT.

This chain uses TRBV11-3 with TRBJ1-5; D not certain. The CDR3 loop spans 13 amino acids. V was clipped by 2 bases and J by 5 bases, with 7 bases between them. Looked up from germline, CDR1 is SGHNT and CDR2 is YENEEA. CDR3 region: CASSLLTDQPQHF. In DNA, the CDR3 is TGTGCCAGCAGCTTACTAACTGATCAGCCCCAGCATTTT. The entire variable domain, with the rest obtained from reference TRBV11-3 and TRBJ1-5, is as follows: EAGVVQSPRYKIIEKKQPVAFWCNPISGHNTLYWYLQNLGQGPELLIRYENEEAVDDSQLPKDRFSAERLKGVDSTLKIQPAELGDSAVYLCASSLLTDQPQHFGDGTRLSIL.

In this sample, this clone turned up once. This rearrangement joins TRBV6-1 to TRBJ1-5; possible D gene TRBD1, 6 bases. The ends were cut back, 6 bases at V and 5 bases at J, with 11 bases in the middle. This CDR3 contains 13 residues. Germline V gives CDR1 MNHNS, CDR2 SASEGT. The CDR3 loop reads CASSRDNYQPQHF. DNA for the CDR3: TGTGCCAGCAGCCGGGACAACTATCAGCCCCAGCATTTT.

The rearrangement links TRBV10-2 to TRBJ2-7, with a weak D call TRBD1 (6 bases). Germline V gene data show CDR1 as WSHSY and CDR2 as SAAADI. Trimming took off 8 bases at V and 1 base at J, with 12 bases between the two ends. The CDR3 consists of 13 residues. The CDR3 nucleotides are TGCGCCAGCGCGCTAGGGGGATCCTACGAGCAGTACTTC. Its protein product is CASALGGSYEQYF.

This clone showed up just once. The V and J genes are TRBV9 and TRBJ2-3; 11 bases align to TRBD1. Germline trimming cut 0 bases from V and 4 bases from J; bases unmatched to any gene: 7. Germline V gene data show CDR1 as SGDLS and CDR2 as YYNGEE. The CDR3 loop spans 17 amino acids. The CDR3 bases are TGTGCCAGCAGCGTAGCTCCCCCGGGACAGGGGGCAGATACGCAGTATTTT. This translates into CASSVAPPGQGADTQYF.

Remarks on this clone: Other DNA sequences in this specimen translate into the identical CDR3. This sequence joins TRBV5-1 and TRBJ2-7; a possible D gene is TRBD1 (5 bases). The V and J ends lost 0 bases and 6 bases respectively, with 10 bases between them. This CDR3 is built from 13 residues. The germline V gene has CDR1 SGHRS and CDR2 YFSETQ. The CDR3 DNA reads TGCGCCAGCAGCTTGGAGGGCCAGGGCGAGCAGTACTTC. It translates to CASSLEGQGEQYF.

This clone was picked up a small number of times. The chain carries TRBV4-3 and TRBJ2-2; D perhaps matches TRBD2 (5 bases). V lost 0 bases, J lost 7 bases, and 15 bases lay in between. The germline V gene encodes CDR1 LGHNA and CDR2 YSLEER. The CDR3 runs 16 residues. CDR3: CASSQDPTGGYGELFF. The CDR3 nucleotides are TGCGCCAGCAGCCAAGACCCGACTGGAGGATACGGGGAGCTGTTTTTT.

This chain joins TRBV7-9 and TRBJ2-7; 12 bases line up with TRBD2. CDR1 and CDR2 from the germline V gene are SEHNR and FQNEAQ (reference sequence). This CDR3 has 16 residues. The trim removed 4 bases at V and 6 bases at J, leaving 10 bases unmatched. This chain's CDR3 is CASSSATSGRPAEQYF. The CDR3, as DNA: TGTGCCAGCAGCTCCGCCACTAGCGGGAGGCCCGCCGAGCAGTACTTC.

This clone showed up just once. This chain uses TRBV12-2 with TRBJ2-1; the D call of TRBD2 is as the table states it, not checked on the DNA. TRBV12-2 is a recognized pseudogene. The CDR3 consists of 16 residues. CDR3 residues: CASRLSPLAVNNEQFF. For the CDR3, the DNA is TGTGCAAGTCGCTTATCGCCACTAGCGGTTAACAATGAGCAGTTCTTC.

As to this clone: The same CDR3 also results from other DNA sequences found in this sample. The chain links TRBV5-5 to TRBJ2-7; D remains unclear. V shed 0 bases and J shed 4 bases, with 5 bases lying between them. Germline V gives CDR1 SGHKS, CDR2 YYEKEE (reference sequence). The CDR3 length is 12 residues. CDR3 amino acids: CASSLGVYEQYF. CDR3 DNA sequence: TGTGCCAGCAGCTTGGGAGTGTACGAGCAGTACTTC.

The chain is built from TRBV30 and TRBJ1-6, with no clear D. Trimming shortened V by 0 bases and J by 9 bases, and 15 bases separated the two germline ends. CDR3 size: 15 residues. Germline V gene lookup returns CDR1 GTSNPN and CDR2 SVGIG (reference sequence). The CDR3 region is CAWSVVGRDFSPLHF. The CDR3 DNA reads as TGTGCCTGGAGTGTTGTGGGCAGAGATTTTTCACCCCTCCACTTT.

The rearrangement uses TRBV5-8 and TRBJ2-3; 12 bases fit TRBD2. There are 17 residues in the CDR3. From germline, CDR1 is SGHTS and CDR2 YDEGEE. Unmatched junction bases numbered 7, after V lost 0 bases and J lost 5 bases. CDR3 DNA: TGTGCCAGCAGCTTGGTTCTAGCGGGAGGGCCGGAAGATACGCAGTATTTT. Its translation: CASSLVLAGGPEDTQYF.

This rearrangement joins TRBV6-5 to TRBJ1-3, with 9 bases identical to TRBD1. The ends lost 6 bases at V and 4 bases at J; junction bases unmatched: 1. Germline V gene sequence: CDR1 MNHEY, CDR2 SVGAGI. The CDR3 is 13 amino acids. CDR3 sequence: CASRGTGGNTIYF. Here the CDR3 DNA reads TGTGCCAGCAGAGGGACAGGGGGAAACACCATATATTTT.

The chain links TRBV18 to TRBJ2-7; 7 bases match TRBD2. The CDR3 runs to 16 residues. CDR1 and CDR2 (germline): KGHSH, LQKENI. V gave up 0 bases and J gave up 0 bases; unmatched junction bases: 5. Here the CDR3 reads CASSPPPAGPSYEQYF. The CDR3 nucleotides are TGTGCCAGCTCACCACCCCCAGCGGGGCCCTCCTACGAGCAGTACTTC.

The chain links TRBV9 to TRBJ1-4; D gene uncertain. CDR3 size: 14 residues. Trimming took off 1 base at V and 7 bases at J, with 11 bases between the two ends. Germline V gives CDR1 SGDLS, CDR2 YYNGEE. CDR3 in amino acids: CASSVRGGSEKLFF. Written as DNA, the CDR3 is TGTGCCAGCAGCGTACGGGGTGGAAGTGAAAAACTGTTTTTT.

The genes are TRBV7-9 and TRBJ2-3; no reliable D call. The V gene lost 0 bases and the J gene lost 0 bases, with 7 bases spanning the gap. CDR1 SEHNR and CDR2 FQNEAQ come from the germline V gene (reference sequence). There are 15 residues in the CDR3. The CDR3 DNA is TGTGCCAGCAGCTTAGCTCCGGTCAGCACAGATACGCAGTATTTT. This sequence encodes CASSLAPVSTDTQYF.

The chain couples TRBV30 to TRBJ2-5, with D perhaps TRBD2 (5 bases). Trimming stripped 3 bases from V and 3 bases from J, with 23 bases between. In germline, CDR1 is GTSNPN, CDR2 SVGIG (reference sequence). The CDR3 has 17 amino acids. This chain's CDR3 is CAWSAPEDPKRKETQYF. The CDR3 DNA reads as TGTGCCTGGAGCGCTCCGGAGGACCCTAAGCGCAAAGAGACCCAGTACTTC.

V gene TRBV27 combines with J gene TRBJ2-3, with a tentative D call TRBD2 (5 bases). Trimming stripped 3 bases from V and 3 bases from J, with 13 bases between. Germline values: CDR1 MNHEY, CDR2 SMNVEV (reference sequence). The CDR3 covers 15 residues. The CDR3 protein is CASSFEGFRTDTQYF. The CDR3 DNA reads TGTGCCAGCAGTTTCGAGGGATTTAGGACAGATACGCAGTATTTT.

The CDR3 loop is CASSYSRTSGYEQYF. The CDR3 nucleotides read TGTGCCAGCAGTTACTCAAGGACTAGCGGCTACGAGCAGTACTTC. The V and J genes are TRBV6-5 and TRBJ2-7; 10 positions agree with TRBD2. The V gene end was trimmed by 0 bases and the J gene end by 3 bases; junction bases not matched to a gene: 2. This CDR3 region has 15 residues. The germline gives CDR1 MNHEY, CDR2 SVGAGI.

The V gene is TRBV13, the J gene TRBJ2-7; D might be TRBD2 (6 bases). The CDR3 loop spans 14 amino acids. Germline V lookup: CDR1 PRHDT, CDR2 FYEKMQ (reference sequence). V lost 3 bases, J lost 1 base, and 10 bases lay in between. CDR3 bases: TGTGCCAGCAGCTTCCGACTAGAATCCTACGAGCAGTACTTC. This gives the protein CASSFRLESYEQYF.

This rearrangement joins TRBV9 to TRBJ2-5; D uncertain. Looked up from germline, CDR1 is SGDLS and CDR2 is YYNGEE. V lost 1 base, J lost 1 base, and 8 bases lay in between. The CDR3 is made up of 14 amino acids. The CDR3 region is CASSVLEFQETQYF. The CDR3 DNA sequence: TGTGCCAGCAGCGTACTGGAGTTCCAAGAGACCCAGTACTTC.